The clone carrying this T cell receptor beta chain was seen only once. Sequence at one end of the junction differs from germline and may be a read error. The source of the sample is a study of blood T cell repertoires in COVID-19. Study in general: The study drew acute and convalescent COVID-19 samples from the United States, Italy and Spain.

Method: immunoSEQ multiplex PCR; TCRdb's copy keeps in-frame clones and lacks some. The sample shows approximately 120,000 clones, approximately 83% of them seen only once. The CDR3 has 14 amino acids. Germline lookup yields CDR1 SGHNT and CDR2 YENEEA. The rearrangement joins TRBV11-3 to TRBJ2-7; D might be TRBD1 (6 bases). This sequence was found in a woman of 80 years or more with acute or convalescent COVID-19. Specimen: peripheral blood. The chain's CDR3 is CASSLDRSRVEQYF. The CDR3 nucleotides read TGTGCCAGCAGCCTAGACAGGTCGCGGGTGGAGCAGTACTTC. The whole variable domain, filled in from reference TRBV11-3 and TRBJ2-7, reads EAGVVQSPRYKIIEKKQPVAFWCNPISGHNTLYWYLQNLGQGPELLIRYENEEAVDDSQLPKDRFSAERLKGVDSTLKIQPAELGDSAVYLCASSLDRSRVEQYFGPGTRLTVT.